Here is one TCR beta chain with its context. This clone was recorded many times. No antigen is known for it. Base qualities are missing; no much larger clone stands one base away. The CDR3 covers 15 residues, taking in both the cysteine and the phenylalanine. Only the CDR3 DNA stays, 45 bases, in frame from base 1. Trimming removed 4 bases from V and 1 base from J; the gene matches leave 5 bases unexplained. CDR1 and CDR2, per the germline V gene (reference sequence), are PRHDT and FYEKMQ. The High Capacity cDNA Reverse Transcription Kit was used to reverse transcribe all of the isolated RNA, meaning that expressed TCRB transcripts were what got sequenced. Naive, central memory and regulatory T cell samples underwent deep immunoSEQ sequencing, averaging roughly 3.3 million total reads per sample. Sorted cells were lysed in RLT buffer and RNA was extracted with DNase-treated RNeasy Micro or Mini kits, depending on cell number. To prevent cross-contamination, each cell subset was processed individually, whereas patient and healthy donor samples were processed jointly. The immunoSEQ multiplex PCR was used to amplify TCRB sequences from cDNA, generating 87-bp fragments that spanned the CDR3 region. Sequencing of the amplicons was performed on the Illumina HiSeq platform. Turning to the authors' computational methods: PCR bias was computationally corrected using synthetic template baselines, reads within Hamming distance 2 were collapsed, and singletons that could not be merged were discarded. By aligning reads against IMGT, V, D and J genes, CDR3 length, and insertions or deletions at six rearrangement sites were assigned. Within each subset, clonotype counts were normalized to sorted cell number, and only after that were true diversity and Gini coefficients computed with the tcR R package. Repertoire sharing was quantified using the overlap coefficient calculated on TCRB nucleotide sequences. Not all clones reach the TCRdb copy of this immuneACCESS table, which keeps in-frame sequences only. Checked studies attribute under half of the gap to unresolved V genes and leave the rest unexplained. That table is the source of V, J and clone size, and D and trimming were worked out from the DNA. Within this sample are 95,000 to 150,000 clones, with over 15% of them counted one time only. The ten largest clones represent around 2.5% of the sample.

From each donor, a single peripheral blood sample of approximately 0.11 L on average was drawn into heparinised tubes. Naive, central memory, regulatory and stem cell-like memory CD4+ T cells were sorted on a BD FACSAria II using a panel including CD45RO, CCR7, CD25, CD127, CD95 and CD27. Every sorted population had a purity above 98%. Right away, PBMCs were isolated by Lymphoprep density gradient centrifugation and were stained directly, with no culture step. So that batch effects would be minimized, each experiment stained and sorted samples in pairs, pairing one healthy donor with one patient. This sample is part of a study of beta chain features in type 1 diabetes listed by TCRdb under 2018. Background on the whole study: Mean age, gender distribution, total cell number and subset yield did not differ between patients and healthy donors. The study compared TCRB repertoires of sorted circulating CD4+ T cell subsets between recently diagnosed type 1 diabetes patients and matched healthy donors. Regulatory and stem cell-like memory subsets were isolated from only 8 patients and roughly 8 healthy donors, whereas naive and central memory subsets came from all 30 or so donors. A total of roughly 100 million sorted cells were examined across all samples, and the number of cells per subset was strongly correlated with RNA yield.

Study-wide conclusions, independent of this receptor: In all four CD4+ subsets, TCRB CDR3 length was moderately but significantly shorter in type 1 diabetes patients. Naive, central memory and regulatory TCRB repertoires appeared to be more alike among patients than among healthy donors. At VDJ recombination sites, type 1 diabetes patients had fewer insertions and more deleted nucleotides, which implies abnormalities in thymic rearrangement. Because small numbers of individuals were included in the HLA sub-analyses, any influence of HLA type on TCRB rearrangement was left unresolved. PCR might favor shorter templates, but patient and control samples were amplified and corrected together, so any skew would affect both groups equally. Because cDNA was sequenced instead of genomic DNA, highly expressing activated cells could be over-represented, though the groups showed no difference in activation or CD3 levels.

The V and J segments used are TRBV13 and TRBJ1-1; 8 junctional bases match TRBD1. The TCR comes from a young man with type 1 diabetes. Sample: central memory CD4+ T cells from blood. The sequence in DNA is TGTGCCAGCAGCTCCTATGGGACAGGGAACACTGAAGCTTTCTTT. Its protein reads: CASSSYGTGNTEAFF.